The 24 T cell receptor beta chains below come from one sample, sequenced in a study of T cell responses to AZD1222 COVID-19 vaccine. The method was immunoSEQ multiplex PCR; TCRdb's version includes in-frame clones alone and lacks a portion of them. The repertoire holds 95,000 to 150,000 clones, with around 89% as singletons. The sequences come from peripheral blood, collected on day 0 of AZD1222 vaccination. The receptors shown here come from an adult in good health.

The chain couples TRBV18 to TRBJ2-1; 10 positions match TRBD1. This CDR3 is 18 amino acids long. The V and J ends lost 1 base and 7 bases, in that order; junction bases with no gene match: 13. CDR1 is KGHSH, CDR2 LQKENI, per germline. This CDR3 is CASSPLAPGQGSGNEQFF. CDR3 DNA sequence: TGTGCCAGCTCACCACTGGCCCCGGGACAGGGGTCTGGTAATGAGCAGTTCTTC.

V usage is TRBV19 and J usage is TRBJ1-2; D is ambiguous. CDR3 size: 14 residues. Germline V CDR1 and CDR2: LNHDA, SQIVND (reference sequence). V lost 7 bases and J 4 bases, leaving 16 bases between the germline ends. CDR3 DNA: TGTGCCAGTACCCTCCTGGAGGCCGGCTATGGCTACACCTTC. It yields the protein CASTLLEAGYGYTF.

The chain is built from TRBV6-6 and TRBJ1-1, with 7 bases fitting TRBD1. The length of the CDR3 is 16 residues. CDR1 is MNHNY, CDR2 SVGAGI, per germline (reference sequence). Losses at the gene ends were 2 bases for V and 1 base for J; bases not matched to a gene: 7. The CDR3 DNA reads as TGTGCCAGCAGTTACACAGAGACAGGGCGGAACACTGAAGCTTTCTTT. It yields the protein CASSYTETGRNTEAFF.

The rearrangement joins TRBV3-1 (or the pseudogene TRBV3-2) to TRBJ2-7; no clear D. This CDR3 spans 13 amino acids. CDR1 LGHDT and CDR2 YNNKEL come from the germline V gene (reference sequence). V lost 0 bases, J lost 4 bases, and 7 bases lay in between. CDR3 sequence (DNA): TGTGCCAGCAGCCAAGAAGGCGTATACGAGCAGTACTTC. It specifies CASSQEGVYEQYF.

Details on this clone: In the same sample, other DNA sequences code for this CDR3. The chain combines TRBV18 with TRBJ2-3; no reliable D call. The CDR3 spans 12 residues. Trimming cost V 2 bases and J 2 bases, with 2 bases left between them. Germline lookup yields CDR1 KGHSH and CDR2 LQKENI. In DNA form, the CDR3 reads TGTGCCAGCTCACCAAACACAGATACGCAGTATTTT. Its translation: CASSPNTDTQYF.

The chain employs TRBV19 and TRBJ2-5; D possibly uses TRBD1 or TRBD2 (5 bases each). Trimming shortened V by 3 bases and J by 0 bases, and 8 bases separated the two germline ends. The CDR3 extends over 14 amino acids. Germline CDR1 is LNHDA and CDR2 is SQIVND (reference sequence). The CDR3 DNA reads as TGTGCCAGTAGTATGGGACCGTACCAAGAGACCCAGTACTTC. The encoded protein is CASSMGPYQETQYF.

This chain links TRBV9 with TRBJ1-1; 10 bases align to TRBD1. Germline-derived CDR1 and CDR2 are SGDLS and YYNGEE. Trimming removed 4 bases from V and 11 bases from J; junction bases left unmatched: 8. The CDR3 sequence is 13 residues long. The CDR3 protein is CASSFGQGERAFF. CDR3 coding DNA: TGTGCCAGCAGCTTCGGACAGGGGGAGAGGGCTTTCTTT.

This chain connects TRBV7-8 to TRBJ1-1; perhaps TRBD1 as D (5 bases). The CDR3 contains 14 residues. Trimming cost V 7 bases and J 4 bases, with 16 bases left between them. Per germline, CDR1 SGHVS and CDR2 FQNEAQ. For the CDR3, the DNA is TGTGCCAGCATCCCAGAGGGGACGGGCACTGAAGCTTTCTTT. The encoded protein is CASIPEGTGTEAFF. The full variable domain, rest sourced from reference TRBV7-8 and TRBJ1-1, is GAGVSQSPRYKVAKRGQDVALRCDPISGHVSLFWYQQALGQGPEFLTYFQNEAQLDKSGLPSDRFFAERPEGSVSTLKIQRTQQEDSAVYLCASIPEGTGTEAFFGQGTRLTVV.

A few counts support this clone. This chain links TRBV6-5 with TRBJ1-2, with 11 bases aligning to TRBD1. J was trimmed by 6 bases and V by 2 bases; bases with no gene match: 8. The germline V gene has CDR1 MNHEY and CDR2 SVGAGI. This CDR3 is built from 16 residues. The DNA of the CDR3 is TGTGCCAGCAGTTACCGCCACGGGACAGGGGGGGATGGCTACACCTTC. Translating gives CASSYRHGTGGDGYTF.

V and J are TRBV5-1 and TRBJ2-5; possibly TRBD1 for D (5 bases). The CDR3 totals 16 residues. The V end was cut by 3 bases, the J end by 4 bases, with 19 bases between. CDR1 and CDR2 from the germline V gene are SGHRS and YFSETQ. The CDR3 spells CASSSEKQAFGETQYF. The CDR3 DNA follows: TGCGCCAGCAGCTCGGAAAAACAGGCCTTTGGAGAGACCCAGTACTTC.

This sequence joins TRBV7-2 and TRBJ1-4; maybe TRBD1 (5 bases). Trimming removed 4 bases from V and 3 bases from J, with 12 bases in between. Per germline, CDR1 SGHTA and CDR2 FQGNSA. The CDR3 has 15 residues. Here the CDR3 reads CASSSSGAPNEKLFF. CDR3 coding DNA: TGTGCCAGCAGCTCCTCCGGGGCACCTAATGAAAAACTGTTTTTT. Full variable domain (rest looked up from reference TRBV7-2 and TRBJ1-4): GAGVSQSPSNKVTEKGKDVELRCDPISGHTALYWYRQSLGQGLEFLIYFQGNSAPDKSGLPSDRFSAERTGGSVSTLTIQRTQQEDSAVYLCASSSSGAPNEKLFFGSGTQLSVL.

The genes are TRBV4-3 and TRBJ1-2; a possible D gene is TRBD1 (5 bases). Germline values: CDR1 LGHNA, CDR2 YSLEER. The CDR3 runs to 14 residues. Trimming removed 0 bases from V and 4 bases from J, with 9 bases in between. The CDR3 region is CASSQDQGGYGYTF. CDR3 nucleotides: TGCGCCAGCAGCCAAGATCAGGGTGGCTATGGCTACACCTTC.

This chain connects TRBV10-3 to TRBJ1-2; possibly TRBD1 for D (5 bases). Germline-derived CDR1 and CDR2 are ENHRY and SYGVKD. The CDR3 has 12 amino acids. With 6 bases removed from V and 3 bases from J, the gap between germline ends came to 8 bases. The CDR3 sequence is CAIRGLDYGYTF. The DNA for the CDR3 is TGTGCCATCAGGGGGCTCGACTATGGCTACACCTTC.

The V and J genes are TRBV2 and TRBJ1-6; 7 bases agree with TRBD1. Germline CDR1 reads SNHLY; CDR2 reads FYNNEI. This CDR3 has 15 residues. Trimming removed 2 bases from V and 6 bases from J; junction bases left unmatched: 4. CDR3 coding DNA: TGTGCCAGCAGTGAACAGGGGGGGCGTAATTCACCCCTCCACTTT. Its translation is CASSEQGGRNSPLHF.

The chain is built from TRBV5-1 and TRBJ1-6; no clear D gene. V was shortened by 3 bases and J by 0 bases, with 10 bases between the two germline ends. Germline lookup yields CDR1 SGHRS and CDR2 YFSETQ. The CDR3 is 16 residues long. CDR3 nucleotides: TGCGCCAGCAGCTACGTTGGGGTCTCCTATAATTCACCCCTCCACTTT. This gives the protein CASSYVGVSYNSPLHF.

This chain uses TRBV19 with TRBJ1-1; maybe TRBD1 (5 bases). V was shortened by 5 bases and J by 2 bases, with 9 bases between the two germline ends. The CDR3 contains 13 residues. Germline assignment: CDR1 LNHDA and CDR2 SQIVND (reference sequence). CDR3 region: CASSLQENTEAFF. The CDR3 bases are TGTGCCAGTAGTCTACAGGAAAACACTGAAGCTTTCTTT. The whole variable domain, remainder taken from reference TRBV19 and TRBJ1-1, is DGGITQSPKYLFRKEGQNVTLSCEQNLNHDAMYWYRQDPGQGLRLIYYSQIVNDFQKGDIAEGYSVSREKKESFPLTVTSAQKNPTAFYLCASSLQENTEAFFGQGTRLTVV.

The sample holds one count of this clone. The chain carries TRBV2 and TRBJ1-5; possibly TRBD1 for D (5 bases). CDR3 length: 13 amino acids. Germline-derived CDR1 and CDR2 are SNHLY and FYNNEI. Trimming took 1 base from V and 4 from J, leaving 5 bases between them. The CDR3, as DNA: TGTGCCAGCAGTGAAGGGGGGAATCAGCCCCAGCATTTT. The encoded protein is CASSEGGNQPQHF.

Here the CDR3 DNA reads TGTGCCAGCAGCGCCCCGGGGTCTATCCATGAGCAGTTCTTC. It is translated as CASSAPGSIHEQFF. The V call is TRBV28, the J call TRBJ2-1, with D possibly matching TRBD2 (5 bases). Germline CDR1 reads MDHEN; CDR2 reads SYDVKM. V lost 6 bases, J lost 8 bases, and 17 bases lay in between. This CDR3 spans 14 amino acids.

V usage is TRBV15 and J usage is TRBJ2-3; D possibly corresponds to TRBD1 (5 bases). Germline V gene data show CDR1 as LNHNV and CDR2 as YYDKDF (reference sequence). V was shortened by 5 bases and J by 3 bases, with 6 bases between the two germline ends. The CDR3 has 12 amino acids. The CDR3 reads CATSSGTDTQYF. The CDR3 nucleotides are TGTGCCACCAGCTCAGGGACAGATACGCAGTATTTT.

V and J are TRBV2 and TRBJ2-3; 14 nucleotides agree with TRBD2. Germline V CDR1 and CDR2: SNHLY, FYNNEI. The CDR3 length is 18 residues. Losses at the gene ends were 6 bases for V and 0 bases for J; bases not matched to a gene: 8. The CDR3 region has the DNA TGTGCCAGCAGCGTCGGACTAGCGGGGGGCCCGAGCACAGATACGCAGTATTTT. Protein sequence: CASSVGLAGGPSTDTQYF.

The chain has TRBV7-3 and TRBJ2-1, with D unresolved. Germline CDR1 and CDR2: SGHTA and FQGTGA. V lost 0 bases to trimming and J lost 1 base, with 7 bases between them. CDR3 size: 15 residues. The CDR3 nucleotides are TGTGCCAGCAGCTTAACGGTGCGGTCCTACAATGAGCAGTTCTTC. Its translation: CASSLTVRSYNEQFF.

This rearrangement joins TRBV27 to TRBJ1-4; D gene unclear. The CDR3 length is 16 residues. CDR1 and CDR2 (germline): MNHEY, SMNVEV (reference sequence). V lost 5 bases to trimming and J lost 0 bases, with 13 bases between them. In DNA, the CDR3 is TGTGCCAGCAGTAGGTCCGCCGGGTCAACTAATGAAAAACTGTTTTTT. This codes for CASSRSAGSTNEKLFF. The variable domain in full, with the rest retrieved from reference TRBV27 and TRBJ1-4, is EAQVTQNPRYLITVTGKKLTVTCSQNMNHEYMSWYRQDPGLGLRQIYYSMNVEVTDKGDVPEGYKVSRKEKRNFPLILESPSPNQTSLYFCASSRSAGSTNEKLFFGSGTQLSVL.

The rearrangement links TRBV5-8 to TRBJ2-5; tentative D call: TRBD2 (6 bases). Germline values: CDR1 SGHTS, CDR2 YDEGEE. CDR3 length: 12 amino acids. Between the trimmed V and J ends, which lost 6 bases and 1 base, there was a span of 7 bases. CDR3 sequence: CASMRGQETQYF. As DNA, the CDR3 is TGTGCCAGCATGCGGGGCCAAGAGACCCAGTACTTC.

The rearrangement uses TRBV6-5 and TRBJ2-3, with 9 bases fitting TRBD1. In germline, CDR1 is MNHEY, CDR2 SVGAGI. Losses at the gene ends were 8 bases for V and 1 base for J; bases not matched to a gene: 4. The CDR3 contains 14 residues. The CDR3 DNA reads TGTGCCAGCCGCCGGGACAGGGGCACAGATACGCAGTATTTT. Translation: CASRRDRGTDTQYF.